The present TCR beta chain was sequenced within a study of T cell changes during pregnancy in multiple sclerosis. Assay used: immunoSEQ multiplex PCR; TCRdb lists only in-frame clones, some missing. This sample carries about 40,000 clones, 75% to 95% of them seen once, and the ten largest clones take roughly 0.5%. Germline V gene sequence: CDR1 MDHEN, CDR2 SYDVKM. V trimming: 3 bases; J trimming: 8 bases; junction bases outside the gene matches: 15. CDR3 length equals 16 residues. This clone was detected once. The chain carries TRBV28 and TRBJ1-2, with 7 nucleotides matching TRBD1. This specimen consisted of CD4+ T cells from peripheral blood mononuclear cells, obtained in the second trimester of pregnancy. This clonotype was obtained from a female donor in good health, enrolled as a control in a pregnancy study. The chain's CDR3 is CASSLTGIKQVWGYTF. The DNA for the CDR3 is TGTGCCAGCAGTTTGACAGGGATCAAACAGGTGTGGGGCTACACCTTC.